The 3 T cell receptor beta chains listed next were all sequenced from one sample in a study of early T cells in non-severe SARS-CoV-2 infection. TCRdb itself ran the 5' RACE reads through MiXCR, one entry per CDR3 protein. The sample contains 65,000 to 75,000 distinct CDR3 sequences, 9.5% to 13% of which appear only once. Sequencing was done on a sample of whole blood. These receptors all stem from an adult who was a healthcare worker with PCR-confirmed SARS-CoV-2 infection or an uninfected control (not recorded which).

This clonotype was recorded at least ten times. The J gene is TRBJ2-2, the V gene TRBV7-3, with D tentatively TRBD1 or TRBD2 (6 bases each). Looked up from germline, CDR1 is SGHTA and CDR2 is FQGTGA. This CDR3 spans 13 amino acids. V lost 2 bases, J lost 10 bases, and 11 bases lay in between. The CDR3 loop is CASSLGGPEELFF. In nucleotides, the CDR3 is TGTGCCAGCAGCTTAGGGGGGCCGGAGGAGCTGTTTTTT.

This clonotype was seen at least ten times. V gene TRBV3-1 combines with J gene TRBJ2-3; TRBD1 is a possible D gene (5 bases). Trimming took off 4 bases at V and 6 bases at J, with 14 bases between the two ends. Per the germline V gene, CDR1 is LGHDT and CDR2 is YNNKEL (reference sequence). The CDR3 consists of 14 residues. The CDR3 coding sequence is TGTGCCAGCAGCCCAAAGGCAGGGATTGATACGCAGTATTTT. It codes for CASSPKAGIDTQYF.

At least ten counts were recorded for this clonotype. The rearrangement uses TRBV20-1 and TRBJ1-2; perhaps TRBD1 as D (5 bases). This CDR3 contains 16 residues. V gave up 0 bases and J gave up 6 bases, with 20 bases separating them. Germline V lookup: CDR1 DFQATT, CDR2 SNEGSKA (reference sequence). The chain's CDR3 is CSARDKGTPPRNGYTF. The CDR3 DNA reads as TGCAGTGCTAGAGATAAGGGGACTCCCCCTCGGAATGGCTACACCTTC.